This is a list of T cell receptor beta chains from one sample in a study of T cell repertoires in cytomegalovirus infection. TCRdb reanalysed the reads using MiXCR and keeps one entry per CDR3 protein. The sample has around 570,000 distinct CDR3 sequences, under 45% seen once. These receptors have no identified antigens. The sample was cultured PBMCs, taken from culture after CMV antigen stimulation. The receptors shown here come from a human donor in good health (CMV status not recorded). Some clones in this sample may be carry-over from other donors' samples. The CDR3 runs from the conserved cysteine through the conserved F or W. Fields, in order: clone size, D gene, V gene, J gene, CDR3 protein, CDR3 DNA. D genes are given only for firm matches. Some rows have no size entry. The others give once, few or many, or a class for an expanded clone.

few,.,TRBV6-1,TRBJ1-1,CASSDLGTASRNTEAFF,TGTGCCAGCAGTGATTTGGGGACCGCTAGTAGGAACACTGAAGCTTTCTTT
few,.,TRBV12-3/TRBV12-4,TRBJ2-5,CASSFFGGPNQETQYF,TGTGCCAGCAGTTTTTTCGGGGGGCCGAATCAAGAGACCCAGTACTTC
.,.,TRBV28,TRBJ1-2,CASSLFRREYGYTF,TGTGCCAGCAGTTTGTTTCGAAGGGAGTATGGCTACACCTTC
.,TRBD1,TRBV5-4,TRBJ2-5,CASSLSRGRGETQYF,TGTGCCAGCAGCTTAAGCAGGGGGCGAGGAGAGACCCAGTACTTC
.,.,TRBV10-3,TRBJ1-5,CASWDSLTGQPQHF,TGTGCCAGCTGGGACTCTTTAACGGGTCAGCCCCAGCATTTT
few,TRBD2,TRBV28,TRBJ2-1,CASSVAGGPNNEQFF,TGTGCCAGCAGTGTAGCGGGGGGGCCGAACAATGAGCAGTTCTTC
many,.,TRBV11-2,TRBJ2-3,CASSLAAFISTDTQYF,TGTGCCAGCAGCTTAGCCGCCTTTATCAGCACAGATACGCAGTATTTT
few,.,TRBV4-1,TRBJ2-7,CASSQEGAGEGRDEQYF,TGCGCCAGCAGCCAAGAGGGGGCGGGTGAGGGACGGGACGAGCAGTACTTC
.,.,TRBV4-1,TRBJ2-1,CASSQGRVSSYNEQFF,TGCGCCAGCAGCCAAGGTCGCGTCAGCTCCTACAATGAGCAGTTCTTC
few,.,TRBV7-2,TRBJ2-7,CASSVRGSYEQYF,TGTGCCAGCAGCGTCAGGGGTTCTTACGAGCAGTACTTC
.,.,TRBV2,TRBJ2-7,CASSVVDSTYEQYF,TGTGCCAGCAGTGTAGTAGATTCCACCTACGAGCAGTACTTC
.,.,TRBV15,TRBJ2-1,CATSRVRGSEQFF,TGTGCCACCAGCAGAGTCAGGGGTAGTGAGCAGTTCTTC
.,TRBD2,TRBV19,TRBJ2-1,CASSATGTKRTF,TGTGCCAGTAGTGCTACCGGGACTAAGCGGACCTTC
.,TRBD2,TRBV6-2/TRBV6-3,TRBJ2-1,CASRRGGRNNEQFF,TGTGCCAGCCGTCGTGGCGGGAGGAACAATGAGCAGTTCTTC
few,.,TRBV2,TRBJ1-5,CASSGAGVHQPQHF,TGTGCCAGCAGTGGGGCAGGGGTCCATCAGCCCCAGCATTTT
once,.,TRBV9,TRBJ2-3,CASSKTGSGTDTQYF,TGTGCCAGCAGCAAGACAGGTAGTGGCACAGATACGCAGTATTTT
.,.,TRBV4-2,TRBJ2-7,CASSQVLPLGSGEQYF,TGTGCCAGCAGCCAAGTACTACCGCTAGGAAGTGGAGAGCAGTACTTC
few,TRBD2,TRBV6-8,TRBJ2-3,CASSYGASGRGILDTQYF,TGTGCCAGCAGTTACGGGGCTAGCGGGAGGGGAATATTAGATACGCAGTATTTT
.,TRBD1,TRBV20-1,TRBJ1-2,CSARSQGPLNYGYTF,TGCAGTGCTAGGTCACAGGGGCCGCTTAACTATGGCTACACCTTC
.,.,TRBV7-2,TRBJ2-1,CASSLVVWSNEQFF,TGTGCCAGCAGCTTAGTGGTTTGGAGTAATGAGCAGTTCTTC
.,.,TRBV6-1,TRBJ2-5,CASSKGVKETQYF,TGTGCCAGCAGTAAAGGGGTCAAAGAGACCCAGTACTTC
.,.,TRBV7-2,TRBJ1-5,CASSLKTDQPQHF,TGTGCCAGCAGCTTAAAAACAGATCAGCCCCAGCATTTT
few,.,TRBV7-2,TRBJ2-6,CASSWGGGANVLTF,TGTGCCAGCAGTTGGGGTGGTGGGGCCAACGTCCTGACTTTC
.,TRBD1,TRBV18,TRBJ2-7,CASSQGQGNEQYF,TGTGCCAGCTCACAGGGACAGGGAAACGAGCAGTACTTC
.,.,TRBV28,TRBJ1-4,CASSIHVGGFNEKLFF,TGTGCCAGCAGTATCCACGTGGGGGGCTTTAATGAAAAACTGTTTTTT
.,.,TRBV7-8,TRBJ2-5,CASSLVEHQETQYF,TGTGCCAGCAGCCTAGTAGAACACCAAGAGACCCAGTACTTC
many,.,TRBV7-2,TRBJ1-5,CASSLGGPGNQPQHF,TGTGCCAGCAGCTTAGGGGGGCCGGGCAATCAGCCCCAGCATTTT
few,.,TRBV12-3/TRBV12-4,TRBJ2-5,CASSLLGFQETQYF,TGTGCCAGCAGTTTATTAGGGTTCCAAGAGACCCAGTACTTC
.,.,TRBV2,TRBJ2-1,CASSEGPPDLALF,TGTGCCAGCAGTGAAGGACCACCGGATCTGGCGCTCTTC
.,.,TRBV19,TRBJ2-1,CASSLHRGADEQFF,TGTGCCAGTAGTCTACACCGGGGGGCGGATGAGCAGTTCTTC
few,.,TRBV7-2,TRBJ2-1,CASSLSREPYSYNEQFF,TGTGCCAGCAGCTTAAGTCGGGAGCCCTACTCCTACAATGAGCAGTTCTTC
few,.,TRBV7-8,TRBJ2-1,CASSPGLGVEQFF,TGTGCCAGCAGCCCCGGATTAGGAGTTGAGCAGTTCTTC
.,.,TRBV7-2,TRBJ2-1,CASSFDGANWDEQFF,TGTGCCAGCAGCTTCGACGGGGCGAACTGGGATGAGCAGTTCTTC
.,.,TRBV7-2,TRBJ1-2,CASSPEAGTYGYTF,TGTGCCAGCAGCCCGGAAGCAGGGACCTATGGCTACACCTTC
.,TRBD2,TRBV20-1,TRBJ2-3,CSARDQTSGYTQYF,TGCAGTGCTAGAGATCAGACTAGCGGGTATACGCAGTATTTT
.,TRBD1,TRBV18,TRBJ1-5,CASSSGAGGPYSNQPQHF,TGTGCCAGCTCGTCGGGGGCAGGGGGCCCTTATAGCAATCAGCCCCAGCATTTT
.,.,TRBV27,TRBJ1-1,CASSLLGLNTEAFF,TGTGCCAGCAGTTTACTTGGCCTGAACACTGAAGCTTTCTTT
.,.,TRBV7-2,TRBJ2-7,CASSPRVLLYYEQYF,TGTGCCAGCAGCCCCCGGGTCCTTCTCTACTACGAGCAGTACTTC
few,TRBD1,TRBV7-9,TRBJ1-3,CASSRQGALSGNTIYF,TGTGCCAGCAGCAGACAGGGGGCCCTCTCTGGAAACACCATATATTTT
many,.,TRBV7-2,TRBJ2-3,CASQGASGTGTQYF,TGTGCCAGCCAGGGGGCTAGCGGGACGGGTACGCAGTATTTT
.,.,TRBV6-1,TRBJ2-5,CASSRDGEETQYF,TGTGCCAGCAGCAGGGACGGCGAAGAGACCCAGTACTTC
.,.,TRBV12-3/TRBV12-4,TRBJ2-3,CASTRQGYTDTQYF,TGTGCCAGCACCCGCCAGGGGTACACAGATACGCAGTATTTT
.,.,TRBV2,TRBJ2-7,CASRGPDSYEQYF,TGTGCCAGCAGGGGACCGGACAGCTACGAGCAGTACTTC
few,.,TRBV6-2/TRBV6-3,TRBJ1-2,CASSSDTFGGYTF,TGTGCCAGCAGTTCGGACACTTTCGGTGGCTACACCTTC
.,.,TRBV11-2,TRBJ2-7,CASSLALAQSYEQYF,TGTGCCAGCAGCTTAGCTTTGGCACAGTCCTACGAGCAGTACTTC
.,.,TRBV12-3/TRBV12-4,TRBJ2-1,CASRPLAASSYNEQFF,TGTGCCAGCAGACCCCTCGCCGCGAGCTCCTACAATGAGCAGTTCTTC
few,.,TRBV6-2/TRBV6-3,TRBJ2-6,CASRPTGFRSGANVLTF,TGTGCCAGCAGACCCACAGGGTTTAGGTCTGGGGCCAACGTCCTGACTTTC
.,TRBD2,TRBV27,TRBJ2-3,CASSLEFLAGRGTQYF,TGTGCCAGCAGTTTAGAATTCCTAGCGGGACGAGGTACGCAGTATTTT
.,TRBD2,TRBV19,TRBJ2-3,CASRRRGGSTDTQYF,TGTGCCAGCCGGCGGCGCGGGGGGAGCACAGATACGCAGTATTTT
.,.,TRBV24-1,TRBJ2-2,CATSGGSNTGELFF,TGTGCCACCAGTGGAGGGTCGAACACCGGGGAGCTGTTTTTT
.,.,TRBV2,TRBJ1-5,CASSPSAGLPQHF,TGTGCCAGCAGTCCTTCAGCGGGGTTGCCCCAGCATTTT
many,.,TRBV7-2,TRBJ1-1,CASSLQVGLTEAFF,TGTGCCAGCAGCCTACAGGTTGGGTTGACTGAAGCTTTCTTT
.,.,TRBV7-8,TRBJ2-5,CASRTRASNTQYF,TGTGCCAGCAGGACTAGGGCCTCTAATACCCAGTACTTC
.,.,TRBV4-1,TRBJ1-5,CASSQSGTSFGPQHF,TGCGCCAGCAGCCAGTCGGGCACCTCGTTTGGGCCCCAGCATTTT
.,.,TRBV7-4,TRBJ2-7,CASSPRLQFGAEQYF,TGTGCCAGCAGCCCCCGACTCCAATTTGGGGCCGAGCAGTACTTC